This T cell receptor (beta chain) was recovered during a study of naive and memory T cell subsets. An equimolar mix of two oligonucleotides served as the beta constant-region primer for TRBC1 and TRBC2. Four rounds of PCR amplified the ligated cDNA using nested alpha and beta constant-region primers plus SP2. An oligonucleotide with the SP2 primer and a 12-nucleotide UMI was ligated to the cDNA 3' end. TCRdb re-derived calls from the UMI-ligation and nested PCR reads in MiXCR, one entry per CDR3 protein. Of over 90,000 distinct CDR3 sequences listed, 11% are singletons. The CDR3 runs to 15 residues. Germline CDR1 GTSNPN, CDR2 SVGIG (reference sequence). Trimming removed 2 bases from V and 3 bases from J; junction bases left unmatched: 5. CMV status came from CD4+ T cell IFNgamma after overnight CMV lysate stimulation of fresh PBMCs. This clonotype was counted a few times. The antigen is not known. General study results and limits: A few larger clonotypes appeared in naive repertoires, especially CD8, possibly memory cells re-expressing CD45RA.

The rearrangement links TRBV30 to TRBJ2-1, with 9 bases identical to TRBD2. The receptor's source is a human donor in good health. Sequencing input: naive CD4+ T cells from blood. CDR3 bases: TGTGCCTGGAGTCGGTTTAGCGGGGGCTACAATGAGCAGTTCTTC. It codes for CAWSRFSGGYNEQFF.